These 10 T cell receptor beta chains were all obtained from the same sample, sequenced in a study of blood T cell repertoires in COVID-19 (dated by TCRdb to 2018 to 2021). Library preparation used the immunoSEQ multiplex PCR assay. Here the immuneACCESS table is served through TCRdb, limited to in-frame sequences with V and J called. Missing clones are a known gap in these copies; in checked studies unresolved V genes cover under half, and the rest lacks a known reason. The sample contains 200,000 to 300,000 clones, around nine tenths of them found a single time. The ten largest clones represent approximately 2.6% of the sample. What was sequenced was PBMCs or T cells enriched from blood (not recorded which). The receptors derive from a woman aged 18-35 years who had recovered from COVID-19.

The gene calls are TRBV1 and TRBJ2-7; the table's D call TRBD2 went unverified against the DNA. TRBV1 is designated a pseudogene. The CDR3 covers 16 residues. This CDR3 reads CTSSHSTPGGGYEQYF. The CDR3 DNA follows: TGCACCAGCAGCCATTCTACCCCGGGGGGCGGGTACGAGCAGTACTTC.

The chain links TRBV2 to TRBJ1-1, with D uncertain. Trimming left V 7 bases short and J 10 bases short, with 16 bases between. CDR3 length equals 12 residues. Germline CDR1 reads SNHLY; CDR2 reads FYNNEI. In DNA, the CDR3 is TGTGCCAGCACAGAGGGTGGGTGGGGAGCTTTCTTT. This gives the protein CASTEGGWGAFF.

This chain links TRBV19 with TRBJ1-3; D may be TRBD1 (5 bases). Trimming cost V 3 bases and J 0 bases, with 15 bases left between them. The CDR3 is 17 amino acids. Germline CDR1 is LNHDA and CDR2 is SQIVND (reference sequence). This chain's CDR3 is CASSIGSGPSSGNTIYF. The CDR3 DNA reads as TGTGCCAGTAGTATTGGTTCAGGGCCCAGCTCTGGAAACACCATATATTTT.

The V call is TRBV16, the J call TRBJ2-3, with 7 bases matching TRBD1. The CDR3 runs to 16 residues. Trimming removed 4 bases from V and 7 bases from J; junction bases left unmatched: 14. Germline V lookup: CDR1 KGHSY, CDR2 FQNENV. The CDR3 is CASSPGTQGVGYTQYF. CDR3 sequence (DNA): TGTGCCAGCAGCCCCGGGACGCAGGGGGTAGGGTATACGCAGTATTTT. Complete variable domain (other parts from reference TRBV16 and TRBJ2-3): GEEVAQTPKHLVRGEGQKAKLYCAPIKGHSYVFWYQQVLKNEFKFLISFQNENVFDETGMPKERFSAKCLPNSPCSLEIQATKLEDSAVYFCASSPGTQGVGYTQYFGPGTRLTVL.

J is TRBJ1-3 and V is TRBV7-9, with 7 bases matching TRBD1. V shed 4 bases and J 0 bases; nucleotides not matched to a gene: 9. There are 17 residues in the CDR3. The germline CDR1 and CDR2 sequences are SEHNR and FQNEAQ (reference sequence). The CDR3 spells CASSSGLYRGSGNTIYF. The CDR3 DNA is TGTGCCAGCAGCTCAGGACTCTACAGGGGCTCTGGAAACACCATATATTTT.

The chain joins TRBV5-8 to TRBJ1-2, with 8 bases aligning to TRBD1. This CDR3 contains 19 residues. The germline V gene has CDR1 SGHTS and CDR2 YDEGEE. V dropped 0 bases and J dropped 2; count of bases not matched to a gene: 15. Written as DNA, the CDR3 is TGTGCCAGCAGCTTGGCTTCGGTCGGGACAGGAGCCCCAAACTATGGCTACACCTTC. This encodes CASSLASVGTGAPNYGYTF.

This chain uses TRBV4-3 with TRBJ2-1; tentative D call: TRBD1 (7 bases). The V gene lost 0 bases and the J gene lost 3 bases, with 15 bases spanning the gap. This CDR3 is built from 17 residues. Germline V gene sequence: CDR1 LGHNA, CDR2 YSLEER. CDR3 coding DNA: TGCGCCAGCAGCCAAGATCAACCAGGGGGGATCTACAATGAGCAGTTCTTC. Protein product: CASSQDQPGGIYNEQFF.

The V call is TRBV20-1, the J call TRBJ1-1; D is possibly TRBD1 (6 bases). Trimming shortened V by 1 base and J by 10 bases, and 10 bases separated the two germline ends. Germline V CDR1 and CDR2: DFQATT, SNEGSKA (reference sequence). The CDR3 contains 11 residues. The DNA for the CDR3 is TGCAGTGCTAGAGCCGCGACAGGAGCTTTCTTT. Translating gives CSARAATGAFF.

This clone was counted once. V and J are TRBV9 and TRBJ2-1; D not certain. This CDR3 contains 13 residues. CDR1 SGDLS and CDR2 YYNGEE come from the germline V gene. Trimming cost V 0 bases and J 8 bases, with 9 bases left between them. The CDR3 is CASSVEVRDEQFF. CDR3 DNA sequence: TGTGCCAGCAGCGTAGAGGTTCGGGATGAGCAGTTCTTC.

In this sample, this clone turned up a few times. The V call is TRBV7-6, the J call TRBJ2-3; 8 nucleotides agree with TRBD2. The J segment lost 1 base and the V segment lost 1 base, leaving 4 bases of the junction unmatched. The CDR3 sequence is 16 residues long. Germline CDR1 and CDR2: SGHVS and FNYEAQ. The CDR3, as DNA: TGTGCCAGCAGCTTAGGTATTAGCGGGGGCACAGATACGCAGTATTTT. It encodes CASSLGISGGTDTQYF.